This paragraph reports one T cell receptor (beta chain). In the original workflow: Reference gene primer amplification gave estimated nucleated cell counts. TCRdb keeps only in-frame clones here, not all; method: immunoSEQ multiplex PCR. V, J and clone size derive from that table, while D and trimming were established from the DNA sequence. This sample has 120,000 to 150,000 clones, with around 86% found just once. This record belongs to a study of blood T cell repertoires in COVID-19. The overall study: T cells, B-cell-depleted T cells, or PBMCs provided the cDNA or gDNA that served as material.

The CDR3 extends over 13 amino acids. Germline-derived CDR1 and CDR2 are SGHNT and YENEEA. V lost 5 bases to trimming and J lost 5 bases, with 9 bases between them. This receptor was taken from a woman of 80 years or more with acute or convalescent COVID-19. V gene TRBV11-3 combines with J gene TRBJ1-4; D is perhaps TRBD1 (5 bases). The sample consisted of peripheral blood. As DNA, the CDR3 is TGTGCCAGCAGCGCGGGGCCGAATGAAAAACTGTTTTTT. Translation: CASSAGPNEKLFF.